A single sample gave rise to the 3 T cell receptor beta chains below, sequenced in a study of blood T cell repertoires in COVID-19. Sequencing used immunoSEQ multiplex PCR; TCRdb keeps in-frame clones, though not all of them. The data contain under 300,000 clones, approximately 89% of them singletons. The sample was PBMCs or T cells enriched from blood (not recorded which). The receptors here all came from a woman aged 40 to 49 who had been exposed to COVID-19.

The CDR3 is CASSQPRLAGVINEQFF. Written as DNA, the CDR3 is TGTGCCAGCAGCCAACCTCGACTAGCGGGAGTGATCAATGAGCAGTTCTTC. This chain connects TRBV3-1 (or the pseudogene TRBV3-2) to TRBJ2-1, with 12 bases that match TRBD2. The CDR3 extends over 17 amino acids. Trimming took 2 bases from V and 6 from J; bases not matched to a gene: 8. The germline V gene encodes CDR1 LGHDT and CDR2 YNNKEL (reference sequence).

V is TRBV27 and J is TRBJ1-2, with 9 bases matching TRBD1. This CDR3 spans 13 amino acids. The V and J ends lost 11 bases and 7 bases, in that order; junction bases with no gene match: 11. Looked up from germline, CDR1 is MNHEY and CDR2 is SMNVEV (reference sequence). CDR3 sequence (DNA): TGTGCCCTTATGGGGACAGGGTTTCGTGGCTACACCTTC. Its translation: CALMGTGFRGYTF.

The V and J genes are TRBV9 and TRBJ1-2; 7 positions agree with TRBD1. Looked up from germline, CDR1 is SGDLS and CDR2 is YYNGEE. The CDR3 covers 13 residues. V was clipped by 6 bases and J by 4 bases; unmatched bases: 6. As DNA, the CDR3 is TGTGCCAGCATCAAGGACAGGTTCTATGGCTACACCTTC. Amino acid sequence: CASIKDRFYGYTF.